These T cell receptor beta chains were read from a single sample in a study of cytomegalovirus exposure and HLA in healthy donors. TCRdb keeps only in-frame clones here, not all; method: immunoSEQ multiplex PCR. Among about 120,000 clones, 85% to 90% were seen once, and the ten largest hold under 2.5%. Material: PBMCs. The receptor source for this set is a woman aged 30 to 39 in good health and CMV-seronegative. CDR3s include the opening cysteine and the closing phenylalanine or tryptophan. D genes are given only for firm matches. Clone sizes are given selectively: once, few, many, or a class where the clone is expanded.

J gene: TRBJ2-7; clone size: many; V gene: TRBV2; D gene: -; CDR3 protein: CASGPQVYEQYF; CDR3 DNA: TGTGCCAGCGGACCACAGGTCTACGAGCAGTACTTC
J gene: TRBJ2-3; clone size: -; V gene: TRBV30; D gene: TRBD2; CDR3 protein: CAWMAGGTGTQYF; CDR3 DNA: TGTGCCTGGATGGCGGGGGGGACTGGTACGCAGTATTTT
J gene: TRBJ2-1; clone size: -; V gene: TRBV6-5; D gene: -; CDR3 protein: CASSLTSNSYNEQFF; CDR3 DNA: TGTGCCAGCAGCCTTACGTCTAACTCGTACAATGAGCAGTTCTTC
J gene: TRBJ2-5; clone size: -; V gene: TRBV5-1; D gene: TRBD2; CDR3 protein: CASSLGTSGGQETQYF; CDR3 DNA: TGCGCCAGCAGCTTGGGAACTAGCGGGGGGCAAGAGACCCAGTACTTC
J gene: TRBJ2-7; clone size: -; V gene: TRBV30; D gene: -; CDR3 protein: CAWNAGTYEQYF; CDR3 DNA: TGTGCCTGGAACGCAGGAACCTACGAGCAGTACTTC
J gene: TRBJ2-4; clone size: -; V gene: TRBV5-1; D gene: -; CDR3 protein: CASSLNAGAKNIQYF; CDR3 DNA: TGCGCCAGCAGCTTGAATGCAGGAGCCAAAAACATTCAGTACTTC
J gene: TRBJ2-3; clone size: -; V gene: TRBV11-2; D gene: TRBD2; CDR3 protein: CASSLAQAGGTDTQYF; CDR3 DNA: TGTGCCAGCAGCTTAGCACAAGCGGGGGGCACAGATACGCAGTATTTT
J gene: TRBJ2-2; clone size: -; V gene: TRBV5-4; D gene: TRBD1; CDR3 protein: CASSNPGQGYTGELFF; CDR3 DNA: TGTGCCAGCAGCAACCCGGGACAGGGGTACACCGGGGAGCTGTTTTTT
J gene: TRBJ2-7; clone size: -; V gene: TRBV11-3; D gene: TRBD2; CDR3 protein: CASRNIVAGSSSYEQYF; CDR3 DNA: TGTGCCAGCAGAAATATCGTAGCGGGGTCCTCCTCCTACGAGCAGTACTTC
J gene: TRBJ1-4; clone size: -; V gene: TRBV9; D gene: -; CDR3 protein: CASSVGVNSNEKLFF; CDR3 DNA: TGTGCCAGCAGCGTAGGAGTCAATAGTAATGAAAAACTGTTTTTT
J gene: TRBJ2-7; clone size: -; V gene: TRBV19; D gene: -; CDR3 protein: CASSIAPSYEQYF; CDR3 DNA: TGTGCCAGTAGTATAGCGCCTAGCTACGAGCAGTACTTC
J gene: TRBJ2-1; clone size: -; V gene: TRBV10-2; D gene: -; CDR3 protein: CASSPRGDGYVEQFF; CDR3 DNA: TGCGCCAGCAGTCCTCGCGGAGATGGTTACGTCGAGCAGTTCTTC
J gene: TRBJ2-5; clone size: -; V gene: TRBV6-5; D gene: -; CDR3 protein: CASSYRLQETQYF; CDR3 DNA: TGTGCCAGCAGTTATAGACTCCAAGAGACCCAGTACTTC
J gene: TRBJ2-1; clone size: -; V gene: TRBV27; D gene: TRBD1; CDR3 protein: CASSLSRGYNEQFF; CDR3 DNA: TGTGCCAGCAGTTTATCCAGGGGGTACAATGAGCAGTTCTTC
J gene: TRBJ1-2; clone size: -; V gene: TRBV7-2; D gene: -; CDR3 protein: CASSLAYGGGYTF; CDR3 DNA: TGTGCCAGCAGCTTAGCGTACGGGGGTGGCTACACCTTC
J gene: TRBJ2-5; clone size: -; V gene: TRBV25-1; D gene: TRBD1; CDR3 protein: CASSESILGQGARETQYF; CDR3 DNA: TGTGCCAGCAGTGAAAGTATACTGGGACAGGGGGCGCGAGAGACCCAGTACTTC
J gene: TRBJ2-7; clone size: -; V gene: TRBV27; D gene: -; CDR3 protein: CASRNLGGNEQYF; CDR3 DNA: TGTGCCAGCCGGAACTTAGGGGGAAACGAGCAGTACTTC
J gene: TRBJ1-2; clone size: -; V gene: TRBV4-1; D gene: -; CDR3 protein: CASSQGGAGYTF; CDR3 DNA: TGCGCCAGCAGCCAGGGGGGGGCTGGCTACACCTTC
J gene: TRBJ2-5; clone size: -; V gene: TRBV9; D gene: TRBD1; CDR3 protein: CASSGTGWYQETQYF; CDR3 DNA: TGTGCCAGTTCTGGGACAGGGTGGTACCAAGAGACCCAGTACTTC
J gene: TRBJ2-3; clone size: -; V gene: TRBV27; D gene: TRBD1; CDR3 protein: CASSFSTPGQGFTDTQYF; CDR3 DNA: TGTGCCAGCAGTTTCTCCACCCCGGGACAGGGGTTTACAGATACGCAGTATTTT
J gene: TRBJ1-1; clone size: -; V gene: TRBV7-8; D gene: TRBD1; CDR3 protein: CASSLTRTGHTEAFF; CDR3 DNA: TGTGCCAGCAGCCTTACCCGGACAGGGCATACTGAAGCTTTCTTT
J gene: TRBJ1-6; clone size: -; V gene: TRBV7-9; D gene: -; CDR3 protein: CASSLPAGSSYNSPLHF; CDR3 DNA: TGTGCCAGCAGCTTACCGGCTGGGAGCTCCTATAATTCACCCCTCCACTTT
J gene: TRBJ1-2; clone size: -; V gene: TRBV29-1; D gene: -; CDR3 protein: CSVSTFDYGYTF; CDR3 DNA: TGCAGCGTGTCCACTTTTGACTATGGCTACACCTTC
J gene: TRBJ2-7; clone size: -; V gene: TRBV6-6; D gene: -; CDR3 protein: CASRQRDASSYEQYF; CDR3 DNA: TGTGCCAGCAGACAAAGAGACGCTAGCTCCTACGAGCAGTACTTC
J gene: TRBJ1-4; clone size: -; V gene: TRBV6-6; D gene: TRBD1; CDR3 protein: CASTGQGAVEKLFF; CDR3 DNA: TGTGCCAGCACCGGACAGGGGGCGGTGGAAAAACTGTTTTTT
J gene: TRBJ2-6; clone size: -; V gene: TRBV5-5; D gene: -; CDR3 protein: CASSLDEYGANVLTF; CDR3 DNA: TGTGCCAGCAGCTTGGATGAGTACGGGGCCAACGTCCTGACTTTC
J gene: TRBJ2-7; clone size: -; V gene: TRBV11-2; D gene: TRBD2; CDR3 protein: CASSLVAGGWTEQYF; CDR3 DNA: TGTGCCAGCAGCTTAGTAGCGGGGGGATGGACCGAGCAGTACTTC
J gene: TRBJ2-1; clone size: -; V gene: TRBV13; D gene: TRBD2; CDR3 protein: CASSYSDGGAHSEQFF; CDR3 DNA: TGTGCCAGCAGCTATTCCGACGGGGGGGCCCACAGTGAGCAGTTCTTC
J gene: TRBJ2-7; clone size: few; V gene: TRBV7-9; D gene: -; CDR3 protein: CASSLSRDYEQYF; CDR3 DNA: TGTGCCAGCAGCTTAAGCAGGGACTACGAGCAGTACTTC
J gene: TRBJ1-1; clone size: -; V gene: TRBV6-4; D gene: -; CDR3 protein: CASSDSEGSTEAFF; CDR3 DNA: TGTGCCAGCAGTGACTCGGAGGGCTCCACTGAAGCTTTCTTT
J gene: TRBJ2-5; clone size: -; V gene: TRBV5-1; D gene: TRBD2; CDR3 protein: CASSLGLAGGQETQYF; CDR3 DNA: TGCGCCAGCAGCTTGGGACTAGCGGGGGGCCAAGAGACCCAGTACTTC
J gene: TRBJ1-3; clone size: -; V gene: TRBV25-1; D gene: TRBD1; CDR3 protein: CASWGQMKSGNTIYF; CDR3 DNA: TGTGCCAGCTGGGGACAGATGAAGTCTGGAAACACCATATATTTT
J gene: TRBJ2-3; clone size: -; V gene: TRBV11-2; D gene: -; CDR3 protein: CASSFSEGSLGTQYF; CDR3 DNA: TGTGCCAGCAGCTTCTCGGAGGGGTCCTTAGGTACGCAGTATTTT
J gene: TRBJ2-7; clone size: many; V gene: TRBV15; D gene: -; CDR3 protein: CATSRVRQGVHEQYF; CDR3 DNA: TGTGCCACCAGCAGAGTGCGGCAGGGTGTCCACGAGCAGTACTTC
J gene: TRBJ2-1; clone size: -; V gene: TRBV7-8; D gene: TRBD2; CDR3 protein: CASSLVLEVGLGRNEQFF; CDR3 DNA: TGTGCCAGCAGCTTAGTATTAGAGGTGGGACTAGGTAGAAATGAGCAGTTCTTC
J gene: TRBJ2-1; clone size: once; V gene: TRBV14; D gene: TRBD2; CDR3 protein: CASSQDRGGGALYEQFF; CDR3 DNA: TGTGCCAGCAGCCAAGATCGGGGCGGGGGGGCCTTATATGAGCAGTTCTTC
J gene: TRBJ2-3; clone size: once; V gene: TRBV5-1; D gene: TRBD2; CDR3 protein: CASSLGGLAAGDTQYF; CDR3 DNA: TGCGCCAGCAGCTTGGGGGGACTAGCGGCTGGGGATACGCAGTATTTT
J gene: TRBJ1-4; clone size: -; V gene: TRBV7-8; D gene: -; CDR3 protein: CASSGGGLTNEKLFF; CDR3 DNA: TGTGCCAGCTCTGGGGGGGGGCTCACTAATGAAAAACTGTTTTTT
J gene: TRBJ2-7; clone size: -; V gene: TRBV11-2; D gene: TRBD2; CDR3 protein: CASSHRLAVLSYEQYF; CDR3 DNA: TGTGCCAGCAGCCACCGACTAGCGGTCCTCTCCTACGAGCAGTACTTC
J gene: TRBJ1-5; clone size: -; V gene: TRBV7-8; D gene: -; CDR3 protein: CASSSRDTDGSWSQHF; CDR3 DNA: TGTGCCAGCAGCTCCCGGGACACGGATGGATCATGGTCCCAGCATTTT
J gene: TRBJ2-3; clone size: once; V gene: TRBV19; D gene: -; CDR3 protein: CASSIILARTDTQYF; CDR3 DNA: TGTGCCAGTAGTATAATCCTAGCGCGCACAGATACGCAGTATTTT
J gene: TRBJ2-3; clone size: -; V gene: TRBV5-1; D gene: TRBD1; CDR3 protein: CASSRDRGSTDTQYF; CDR3 DNA: TGCGCCAGCAGCAGGGACAGGGGGTCCACAGATACGCAGTATTTT
J gene: TRBJ1-1; clone size: once; V gene: TRBV19; D gene: -; CDR3 protein: CASSIAHGANTEAFF; CDR3 DNA: TGTGCCAGTAGTATAGCTCATGGGGCGAACACTGAAGCTTTCTTT